The 29 T cell receptor beta chains presented below share a single source sample, sequenced in a study of CD8 T cells in ankylosing spondylitis. TCRdb reanalysed the 5' RACE reads using MiXCR and keeps one entry per CDR3 protein. The sample gives more than 110,000 distinct CDR3 sequences, roughly 8.3% of which show up once; 6% to 9.5% is in the top ten. Material for sequencing was synovial fluid, either unsorted or a sorted T cell fraction (not recorded which). The receptors here all came from a male donor with ankylosing spondylitis.

This clonotype was counted at least ten times. The chain employs TRBV6-1 and TRBJ2-3, with 9 bases aligning to TRBD2. The CDR3 totals 18 residues. Germline trimming cut 7 bases from V and 0 bases from J; bases unmatched to any gene: 14. Germline CDR1 and CDR2: MNHNS and SASEGT. This chain's CDR3 is CASTSGTSFLLSTDTQYF. The CDR3 nucleotides are TGTGCCAGCACCTCTGGGACTAGCTTCCTGCTTAGCACAGATACGCAGTATTTT.

This clonotype appeared many times. The genes are TRBV18 and TRBJ1-1, with D possibly being TRBD1 (5 bases). The CDR3 spans 14 residues. With 3 bases removed from V and 4 bases from J, the gap between germline ends came to 12 bases. Germline-derived CDR1 and CDR2 are KGHSH and LQKENI. CDR3 residues: CASSPLGGSTEAFF. The CDR3 DNA sequence: TGTGCCAGCTCACCCCTCGGGGGTAGCACTGAAGCTTTCTTT. Variable domain in full (rest from reference TRBV18 and TRBJ1-1): NAGVMQNPRHLVRRRGQEARLRCSPMKGHSHVYWYRQLPEEGLKFMVYLQKENIIDESGMPKERFSAEFPKEGPSILRIQQVVRGDSAAYFCASSPLGGSTEAFFGQGTRLTVV.

With respect to this clonotype: Mismatch with germline at one junction end may stem from a read error. In nucleotides, the CDR3 is TGTACCAGCAGCTACCACGGAGGGGCGGGCTACACCTTC. This gives the protein CTSSYHGGAGYTF. The chain is built from TRBV7-3 and TRBJ1-2; a weak D match, TRBD1 (5 bases). This CDR3 is built from 13 residues. CDR1 is SGHTA and CDR2 is FQGTGA in the germline V gene.

This clonotype was counted at least ten times. The chain employs TRBV7-2 and TRBJ2-1; D is ambiguous. The CDR3 has 15 residues. V dropped 5 bases and J dropped 0 bases, with 11 bases sitting between them. CDR1 is SGHTA and CDR2 is FQGNSA in the germline V gene. The CDR3 coding sequence is TGTGCCAGCAGCCCCCGGAAGACCTCCTACAATGAGCAGTTCTTC. Residues: CASSPRKTSYNEQFF.

Many counts were recorded for this clonotype. The chain's CDR3 is CATSHGSGYTF. The CDR3 coding sequence is TGTGCCACCAGTCACGGGTCTGGCTACACCTTC. The rearrangement uses TRBV24-1 and TRBJ1-2; no clear D gene. V was trimmed by 6 bases and J by 7 bases, leaving 8 bases between them. The CDR3 is 11 residues long. From germline, CDR1 is KGHDR and CDR2 SFDVKD.

J is TRBJ2-4 and V is TRBV28; 8 bases are a match to TRBD1. Per the germline V gene, CDR1 is MDHEN and CDR2 is SYDVKM. The CDR3 runs 15 residues. V lost 7 bases, J lost 3 bases, and 8 bases stayed unmatched. Written as DNA, the CDR3 is TGTGCCAGCACCAAGACAGGGGCACTCAAAAACATTCAGTACTTC. This encodes CASTKTGALKNIQYF.

Ten or more counts support this clonotype. The chain employs TRBV27 and TRBJ1-1, with 11 bases fitting TRBD1. With V trimmed by 10 bases and J by 5 bases, 15 bases remained unmatched. The CDR3 sequence is 16 residues long. The germline V gene encodes CDR1 MNHEY and CDR2 SMNVEV (reference sequence). CDR3 sequence: CATSRTGQGAPTEAFF. CDR3 sequence (DNA): TGTGCCACCTCAAGAACTGGACAGGGGGCTCCAACTGAAGCTTTCTTT.

The chain combines TRBV11-1 with TRBJ1-6; 7 bases match TRBD1. With V trimmed by 4 bases and J by 12 bases, 12 bases remained unmatched. The V gene's germline CDR1 is SGHAT and CDR2 FQDESV (reference sequence). This CDR3 is 15 amino acids long. CDR3 nucleotide sequence: TGTGCCAGCAGCTCTCCGGCAGGGGGGATAGGACCCCTCCACTTT. It translates to CASSSPAGGIGPLHF.

The chain has TRBV19 and TRBJ2-3; D is undetermined. Trimming removed 6 bases at V and 8 bases at J, with 15 bases between. The CDR3 spans 13 residues. Germline V gene sequence: CDR1 LNHDA, CDR2 SQIVND (reference sequence). This CDR3 reads CASSSSSYGTQYF. The DNA for the CDR3 is TGTGCCAGTAGCTCATCCTCATATGGTACGCAGTATTTT.

This clonotype was recorded many times. The V gene is TRBV21-1, the J gene TRBJ2-2; the table's D gene call, TRBD2, was not cross checked with the DNA. TRBV21-1 is labeled a pseudogene. The CDR3 covers 16 residues. The CDR3 loop reads CASSNPGLAGAGELFF. The DNA of the CDR3 is TGTGCCAGCAGCAACCCGGGACTAGCGGGAGCCGGGGAGCTGTTTTTT.

This clonotype occurred a few times. The chain couples TRBV7-2 to TRBJ2-1; 9 bases fit TRBD2. This CDR3 region has 13 residues. With V trimmed by 3 bases and J by 9 bases, 3 bases remained unmatched. The germline CDR1 and CDR2 sequences are SGHTA and FQGNSA. CDR3 amino acids: CASSFRAGGEQFF. The CDR3 DNA is TGTGCCAGCAGCTTTCGAGCGGGGGGTGAGCAGTTCTTC.

This clonotype was recorded a few times. V usage is TRBV6-5 and J usage is TRBJ2-5, with TRBD2 identical over 11 bases. This CDR3 contains 16 residues. Germline V gene sequence: CDR1 MNHEY, CDR2 SVGAGI. The ends lost 2 bases at V and 7 bases at J; junction bases unmatched: 9. For the CDR3, the DNA is TGTGCCAGCAGTTACGGGACTAGCGGAGTGGGTGCGACCCAGTACTTC. Protein sequence: CASSYGTSGVGATQYF.

Within the sample, this clonotype is medium-sized. This chain connects TRBV7-9 to TRBJ2-3; a possible D gene is TRBD2 (5 bases). Germline CDR1 SEHNR, CDR2 FQNEAQ (reference sequence). Trimming left V 8 bases short and J 6 bases short, with 15 bases between. The CDR3 has 13 residues. The CDR3 DNA follows: TGTGCCAGCTCCCGCGGGTCTATCGATACGCAGTATTTT. Its protein is CASSRGSIDTQYF.

This clonotype was found many times. The rearrangement links TRBV27 to TRBJ1-3, with TRBD1 as a possible D gene (6 bases). The length of the CDR3 is 13 residues. CDR1 is MNHEY and CDR2 is SMNVEV in the germline V gene (reference sequence). V was shortened by 2 bases and J by 8 bases, with 10 bases between the two germline ends. This chain's CDR3 is CASSLRGADTIYF. The CDR3 DNA reads as TGTGCCAGCAGTTTAAGGGGGGCGGACACCATATATTTT.

This clonotype was picked up many times. The V and J genes are TRBV10-3 and TRBJ2-3; D perhaps matches TRBD2 (6 bases). This CDR3 is built from 12 residues. CDR1 ENHRY and CDR2 SYGVKD come from the germline V gene. The V end lost 4 bases, the J end lost 6 bases, and 8 bases lay between the germline ends. The CDR3 protein is CAISAGVDTQYF. DNA of the CDR3: TGTGCCATCAGTGCGGGGGTGGATACGCAGTATTTT.

The chain has TRBV7-8 and TRBJ2-2; TRBD2 matches at 14 bases. CDR1 SGHVS and CDR2 FQNEAQ come from the germline V gene. The CDR3 covers 18 residues. J lost 1 base, V lost 4 bases, and 5 bases had no gene match. The CDR3 loop reads CASSSGLAGVGNTGELFF. The CDR3 region has the DNA TGTGCCAGCAGCTCGGGACTAGCGGGAGTGGGGAACACCGGGGAGCTGTTTTTT.

Ten or more counts support this clonotype. The gene calls are TRBV10-3 and TRBJ2-6; TRBD1 might be the D (5 bases). In germline, CDR1 is ENHRY, CDR2 SYGVKD. V was clipped by 0 bases and J by 0 bases, with 9 bases between them. This CDR3 is built from 17 residues. The CDR3 sequence is CAISESRQFSGANVLTF. In nucleotides, the CDR3 is TGTGCCATCAGTGAGTCGCGACAGTTCTCTGGGGCCAACGTCCTGACTTTC.

This clonotype was picked up many times. The chain carries TRBV27 and TRBJ2-7, with D possibly TRBD1 on 5 matching bases. The CDR3 contains 15 residues. V was clipped by 4 bases and J by 0 bases, with 13 bases between them. Germline CDR1 reads MNHEY; CDR2 reads SMNVEV (reference sequence). For the CDR3, the DNA is TGTGCCAGCAGTTCTTCCAGGGCTCGCTCCTACGAGCAGTACTTC. Its protein product is CASSSSRARSYEQYF.

In this sample, this clonotype turned up many times. The V gene is TRBV7-2, the J gene TRBJ1-2; D not certain. CDR1 SGHTA and CDR2 FQGNSA come from the germline V gene. The CDR3 extends over 14 amino acids. V lost 5 bases and J 7 bases, leaving 17 bases between the germline ends. CDR3 sequence reads: CASSDYKGFGGYTF. CDR3 sequence (DNA): TGTGCCAGCAGCGACTACAAGGGATTCGGTGGCTACACCTTC.

This clonotype was seen repeatedly, ten times or more. V usage is TRBV28 and J usage is TRBJ1-2; D perhaps matches TRBD1 (5 bases). Trimming pared 10 bases from V and 1 base from J, leaving 10 bases between. CDR1 is MDHEN and CDR2 is SYDVKM in the germline V gene. There are 12 residues in the CDR3. The CDR3 loop is CATQGVNYGYTF. DNA of the CDR3: TGTGCCACCCAAGGGGTTAACTATGGCTACACCTTC.

This chain joins TRBV20-1 and TRBJ1-2; no firm D call. The CDR3 has 13 amino acids. The V and J ends lost 1 base and 2 bases respectively, with 8 bases between them. Germline V CDR1 and CDR2: DFQATT, SNEGSKA (reference sequence). This CDR3 reads CSARGRTNYGYTF. CDR3 nucleotide sequence: TGCAGTGCTAGAGGGAGGACGAACTATGGCTACACCTTC.

The table lists this clonotype with a few counts. This rearrangement joins TRBV6-2 or TRBV6-3 to TRBJ2-5; 8 nucleotides align to TRBD1. The germline CDR1 and CDR2 sequences are MNHEY and SVGEGT. The junction had 3 bases not matched to a gene; V was cut back by 7 bases and J by 5 bases. The CDR3 consists of 12 residues. The CDR3 loop reads CASNTGGETQYF. CDR3 sequence (DNA): TGTGCCAGCAATACAGGGGGGGAGACCCAGTACTTC.

This clonotype showed up many times. The chain combines TRBV18 with TRBJ1-3, with D perhaps TRBD1 (5 bases). The CDR3 totals 15 residues. Per the germline V gene, CDR1 is KGHSH and CDR2 is LQKENI. Trimming removed 0 bases from V and 9 bases from J, with 15 bases in between. CDR3 residues: CASSPPSQGISTIYF. CDR3 nucleotide sequence: TGTGCCAGCTCACCACCTTCGCAGGGTATAAGCACCATATATTTT.

The gene calls are TRBV28 and TRBJ1-1; 7 bases are shared with TRBD1. The CDR3 is 16 amino acids. V shed 3 bases, J shed 8 bases, and the junction held 15 bases outside the gene matches. Germline values: CDR1 MDHEN, CDR2 SYDVKM. The chain's CDR3 is CASSLNKGGSPAEAFF. The CDR3 bases are TGTGCCAGCAGTTTGAACAAAGGGGGCTCGCCCGCCGAAGCTTTCTTT.

In its sample, this clonotype was seen many times. V gene TRBV7-2 combines with J gene TRBJ2-2, with no clear D. CDR1 and CDR2 from the germline V gene are SGHTA and FQGNSA. The CDR3 extends over 15 amino acids. Trimming pared 2 bases from V and 2 bases from J, leaving 9 bases between. DNA for the CDR3: TGTGCCAGCAGCTTAACCTCACTTAACACCGGGGAGCTGTTTTTT. It yields the protein CASSLTSLNTGELFF.

This clonotype was recorded at least ten times. The CDR3 DNA is TGTGCCAGCAGCCAAGAGGCCATGAACACTGAAGCTTTCTTT. As protein: CASSQEAMNTEAFF. V is TRBV3-1 and J is TRBJ1-1; the D is unclear. Trimming shortened V by 0 bases and J by 0 bases, and 5 bases separated the two germline ends. The CDR3 has 14 amino acids. Germline lookup yields CDR1 LGHDT and CDR2 YNNKEL (reference sequence).

This clonotype has only a few counts. V is TRBV7-9 and J is TRBJ2-7; perhaps TRBD1 as D (6 bases). This CDR3 contains 12 residues. V was cut by 5 bases and J by 7 bases, with 12 bases left in between. Germline CDR1 and CDR2: SEHNR and FQNEAQ (reference sequence). The CDR3 is CASSKQGREQYF. The CDR3 bases are TGTGCCAGCAGCAAACAGGGACGTGAGCAGTACTTC. The complete variable domain, with remaining parts taken from reference TRBV7-9 and TRBJ2-7, reads DTGVSQNPRHKITKRGQNVTFRCDPISEHNRLYWYRQTLGQGPEFLTYFQNEAQLEKSRLLSDRFSAERPKGSFSTLEIQRTEQGDSAMYLCASSKQGREQYFGPGTRLTVT.

V is TRBV30 and J is TRBJ2-5, with D perhaps matching TRBD2 (5 bases). There are 14 residues in the CDR3. Germline V gene sequence: CDR1 GTSNPN, CDR2 SVGIG (reference sequence). Trimming cost V 2 bases and J 2 bases, with 12 bases left between them. CDR3 in amino acids: CAWSPDGGQETQYF. CDR3 DNA: TGTGCCTGGAGTCCTGACGGCGGGCAAGAGACCCAGTACTTC.

This clonotype was found many times. The V call is TRBV7-2, the J call TRBJ2-1, with D maybe TRBD1 (6 bases). The CDR3 loop spans 17 amino acids. Germline CDR1 is SGHTA and CDR2 is FQGNSA. V was cut by 5 bases and J by 3 bases, with 20 bases left in between. The CDR3 reads CASSPKPGEPLYNEQFF. CDR3 nucleotides: TGTGCCAGCAGCCCGAAACCAGGGGAACCGCTCTACAATGAGCAGTTCTTC.